Listed here are 4 T cell receptor beta chains from one sample, sequenced in a study of cytomegalovirus exposure and HLA in healthy donors. PCR involved 60 Vbeta and 13 Jbeta primers. The repertoire was sequenced with immunoSEQ multiplex PCR; TCRdb's copy has only in-frame clones and lacks some. The sample lists around 85,000 clones; roughly 77% were seen once. Material: PBMCs. The receptors come from a young man in good health and CMV-seronegative.

The V call is TRBV6-1, the J call TRBJ2-1, with 9 bases that match TRBD1. Germline lookup yields CDR1 MNHNS and CDR2 SASEGT. The junction had 8 bases not matched to a gene; V was cut back by 1 base and J by 10 bases. This CDR3 comprises 15 residues. CDR3 nucleotides: TGTGCCAGCAGTGAAGGGTCCCACAGGGGGCGCGAGCAGTTCTTC. Amino acids: CASSEGSHRGREQFF.

The J gene is TRBJ2-3, the V gene TRBV7-8, with D possibly matching TRBD2 (5 bases). Germline V gene lookup returns CDR1 SGHVS and CDR2 FQNEAQ. The CDR3 has 14 residues. The V and J ends lost 4 bases and 3 bases respectively, with 11 bases between them. In DNA, the CDR3 is TGTGCCAGCAGCTCAATAGGCGGGACAGATACGCAGTATTTT. Encoded protein: CASSSIGGTDTQYF. The entire variable domain, with the rest obtained from reference TRBV7-8 and TRBJ2-3, is as follows: GAGVSQSPRYKVAKRGQDVALRCDPISGHVSLFWYQQALGQGPEFLTYFQNEAQLDKSGLPSDRFFAERPEGSVSTLKIQRTQQEDSAVYLCASSSIGGTDTQYFGPGTRLTVL.

The chain links TRBV7-9 to TRBJ1-2; 10 bases agree with TRBD1. This CDR3 has 15 residues. J gave up 5 bases and V 5 bases, and 8 bases lay outside the gene matches. Germline-derived CDR1 and CDR2 are SEHNR and FQNEAQ (reference sequence). The CDR3 bases are TGTGCCAGCAGCGCTGAAGGGACAGGGGCGTATGGCTACACCTTC. It specifies CASSAEGTGAYGYTF.

As DNA, the CDR3 is TGTGCCAGCACCTTCAGGGGTGGTGAGCAGTTCTTC. The encoded protein is CASTFRGGEQFF. The J gene is TRBJ2-1, the V gene TRBV5-4, with D maybe TRBD1 (6 bases). Per the germline V gene, CDR1 is SGHNT and CDR2 is YYREEE (reference sequence). The CDR3 is 12 residues long. Trimming removed 6 bases at V and 9 bases at J, with 13 bases between.